This entry concerns a single TCR beta chain. Its cognate antigen has yet to be identified. Per-nucleotide qualities are absent, and no much larger clonotype sits a single base away. The sample belongs to a study of blood T cell repertoires in COVID-19 (dated by TCRdb to the early 2020s). Regarding the complete study: Samples covering the acute and convalescent phases of COVID-19 were provided by collaborators in the United States, Italy and Spain. The dataset comprised deeply sampled blood TCRbeta repertoires from subjects exposed to, actively infected with, or recovered from COVID-19. The repertoires were released in a freely available public database meant as a resource for research on the immune response to SARS-CoV-2. The material from the prospective study consisted of cDNA or gDNA derived from T cells, B-cell-depleted T cells, or PBMCs. The sample metadata nearly always contained a de-identified subject ID, COVID-19 status, age in years and sex. Where HLA class I and class II types were available, the types were taken from metadata supplied by the sample provider, not from assay-based typing. Samples were obtained from the ongoing ImmuneRACE study (first 160 participants) and from some 1,200 subjects provided by 6 global collaborators.

The collaborating institutions used their own protocols to collect whole blood in K2EDTA tubes. For TCRbeta analysis, collaborators shipped samples in one of three forms: frozen whole blood, isolated PBMCs, or DNA extracted from either of those sample types. Summary of the overall study and its limitations: Clinical and demographic metadata were provided uncurated, with the amount varying by source and participant.

The immunoSEQ Assay, a bias-controlled multiplex PCR, was used to amplify TCRbeta CDR3 regions from genomic DNA. The original methods were these. Within the assay, amplification of reference gene primers was used to estimate how many nucleated cells each sample contained. Sequence reads were collapsed and filtered to measure the absolute abundance of every unique TCRbeta CDR3 rearrangement. For each sample, productive Simpson clonality was calculated as the square root of Simpson's diversity index over productive rearrangements. TCRdb's version of the immuneACCESS table is confined to in-frame rearrangements and falls short of the full clone set. An unresolved V gene accounts for under half of the shortfall where checked; the remainder is of unknown origin. That table is the source of V, J and clone size, and D and trimming were worked out from the DNA. The sample records more than 130,000 clones, approximately 80% of which are singletons. The ten largest clonotypes hold about 7% of the sample.

From cysteine to phenylalanine, the CDR3 is 13 amino acids long. The kept DNA is CDR3 alone, 39 bases in frame from the first base. CDR1 is given as LNHDA and CDR2 as SQIVND, both from the germline V gene (reference sequence). The junction carries 5 bases between V and J, which are trimmed by 4 bases and 1 base respectively. This chain joins TRBV19 to TRBJ1-3, with an unclear D gene assignment. The sequenced sample was peripheral blood. The receptor's source is a human donor in a cohort sampled during active COVID-19. For the CDR3, the sequence is CASSSGSGNTIYF. The DNA sequence is TGTGCCAGTAGTAGCGGGTCTGGAAACACCATATATTTT.